The sequence of this T cell receptor beta chain was determined in a study of CD8 T cells in Susac syndrome (dated by TCRdb to between 2018 and 2020). A note on the overall study: Whether CD8+ T cell activation and differentiation in Susac syndrome was antigen driven was tested using repertoire sequencing. Findings and caveats that apply to the study as a whole: The number of individuals in the TCR sequencing and HLA analysis was acknowledged as relatively small.

On this clonotype itself: Which antigen it targets is not known. One base away there is no much larger clone; base qualities are not given.

High-throughput TCR beta sequencing profiled peripheral blood CD8+ and CD4+ T cells from healthy donors, Susac syndrome patients and multiple sclerosis patients. Multiple sclerosis controls were treatment-naive patients with stable or active relapsing-remitting disease fulfilling revised McDonald criteria. Bulk CD8+ and CD4+ T cells were purified magnetically by negative isolation, whereas CD8+ TEMRA cells were enriched by FACS. Blood was drawn into EDTA tubes, processed within 24 hours, and PBMCs were isolated by density gradient centrifugation. PBMCs destined for TCR sequencing were cryopreserved in liquid nitrogen and later thawed in a 37 °C water bath. The sorted or isolated CD4+, CD8+ and CD8+ TEMRA cells reached a purity of at least 90%. RNA was extracted using the RNeasy kit, and roughly 0.45 to 1 microgram was reverse transcribed with random hexamers. The immunoSEQ multiplex PCR assay, covering 54 Vbeta and 13 Jbeta segments, was used to amplify TCR beta CDR3 regions. PCR amplification bias was corrected by using a synthetic template baseline for primer optimization and computational correction. In the authors' own workflow: Reads were annotated to V, D and J genes according to IMGT and were analyzed with immunoSEQ Analyzer, with only productive sequences retained. Clonality was calculated as one minus the Shannon entropy normalized by log2 of the number of productive unique sequences. For each patient and control, public and private clones were evaluated among the 100 most prevalent clones. Clones were defined as Susac-specific when absent from the healthy and MS cohorts, from over a thousand published viral clones and from other ImmuneACCESS disease sequences. TCRdb reprocessing: public reads trimmed at Q25 with fastp, clones called with MiXCR, in-frame beta chains kept. When rows share a CDR3 protein, they turn into one entry using the most common DNA and genes. The V and J calls were determined by TCRdb, not by the authors. The sample has some 170,000 distinct CDR3 sequences on record, around 94% of them singletons. The ten largest clonotypes hold around 0.093% of the sample.

This receptor was taken from a human donor with multiple sclerosis. Sequencing was carried out using CD4+ T cells from PBMCs.

The CDR3 reads as follows: CASGFLANEKLFF. The nucleotide sequence reads as follows: TGTGCTAGTGGTTTTCTGGCTAATGAAAAACTGTTTTTT. The rearranged segments are TRBV12-5 and TRBJ1-4; no D gene call is confident. CDR1 and CDR2 (LGHNT, FRNRAP) derive from the germline V gene. CDR3 length: 13 amino acids, cysteine to phenylalanine. Just CDR3 DNA is preserved here, 39 bases in frame from base 1. Trimming at the junction amounts to 3 bases on V and 3 bases on J, and the germline ends lie 5 bases apart.